Here is one T cell receptor (beta chain) with its context. As yet, its antigen is unknown. This sample stems from a study of long-term antiretroviral therapy in people with HIV. Study observations and caveats: The study collected no data on ART adherence, viral resistance or therapy changes. Repertoire composition at all time points was dominated by clones that had expanded before ART.

Run at survey level, the immunoSEQ assay was version v3.0. Method: immunoSEQ multiplex PCR; TCRdb's copy keeps in-frame clones and lacks some. The sample contains almost 35,000 clones, around 94% of which appear only once. The receptor's source is a woman aged 45-65 years with HIV. Sequencing used unsorted PBMCs, obtained around 5.5 years after starting antiretroviral therapy.

Here the CDR3 reads CASSLAETQYF. The CDR3 DNA sequence: TGTGCCAGCAGCTTGGCGGAGACCCAGTACTTC. The chain has TRBV5-4 and TRBJ2-5; D is unclear. Germline CDR1 is SGHNT and CDR2 is YYREEE (reference sequence). The CDR3 is made up of 11 amino acids. V lost 0 bases, J lost 5 bases, and 2 bases lay in between.